These 30 T cell receptor beta chains share one sample of origin, sequenced in a study of blood T cell repertoires in COVID-19. Some clones are missing from TCRdb's copy, which holds only in-frame ones; the method was immunoSEQ multiplex PCR. Among around 150,000 clones listed, about 80% were seen once. The specimen was peripheral blood. The receptors stem from a woman of 80 years or more with acute or convalescent COVID-19.

The CDR3 nucleotides read TGTGCCAGTAGTATATCTCATGGGACTAGCGGGTCCCAGTTCTTC. This translates into CASSISHGTSGSQFF. The chain recombines TRBV19 with TRBJ2-1; the match to TRBD2 covers 12 bases. V was pared by 2 bases and J by 13 bases, with 9 bases of the junction left unmatched. The germline V gene encodes CDR1 LNHDA and CDR2 SQIVND (reference sequence). This CDR3 contains 15 residues. Using reference TRBV19 and TRBJ2-1 for the parts outside the CDR3, the full variable domain is DGGITQSPKYLFRKEGQNVTLSCEQNLNHDAMYWYRQDPGQGLRLIYYSQIVNDFQKGDIAEGYSVSREKKESFPLTVTSAQKNPTAFYLCASSISHGTSGSQFFGPGTRLTVL.

CDR3 bases: TGTGCCAGCAGTGACTTGGCAGGGGGCCAGTTCTTC. Its protein product is CASSDLAGGQFF. This chain links TRBV2 with TRBJ2-1, with TRBD1 matching over 8 bases. Germline V gene data show CDR1 as SNHLY and CDR2 as FYNNEI. The CDR3 totals 12 residues. V shed 3 bases, J shed 13 bases, and the junction held 5 bases outside the gene matches.

This clone has a count of ten or more. The J gene is TRBJ1-1, the V gene TRBV27; TRBD1 is a possible D gene (5 bases). The CDR3 consists of 13 residues. Germline CDR1 is MNHEY and CDR2 is SMNVEV (reference sequence). The V end was cut by 3 bases, the J end by 4 bases, with 9 bases between. The CDR3, as DNA: TGTGCCAGCAGTTTGGGGCAGTTCACTGAAGCTTTCTTT. Its translation: CASSLGQFTEAFF.

This clone was counted between two and nine times. This chain links TRBV2 with TRBJ1-1; 11 bases fit TRBD1. The CDR3 contains 15 residues. CDR1 and CDR2 (germline): SNHLY, FYNNEI. Trimming at V came to 4 bases and at J to 4 bases, leaving 5 bases not matched to a gene. CDR3 DNA sequence: TGTGCCAGCAGTGGTGGACAGGGGGCGAGCACTGAAGCTTTCTTT. Translated: CASSGGQGASTEAFF.

The chain couples TRBV6-5 to TRBJ1-1; D may be TRBD1 (5 bases). Germline V lookup: CDR1 MNHEY, CDR2 SVGAGI. The CDR3 loop spans 13 amino acids. V gave up 7 bases and J gave up 1 base, with 10 bases separating them. The CDR3 sequence: CASTRGQNTEAFF. DNA of the CDR3: TGTGCCAGCACCCGAGGACAGAACACTGAAGCTTTCTTT.

This clone was found once. The rearrangement uses TRBV30 and TRBJ1-4, with 7 bases matching TRBD1. V shed 3 bases and J 3 bases; nucleotides not matched to a gene: 7. The germline V gene has CDR1 GTSNPN and CDR2 SVGIG (reference sequence). The CDR3 extends over 15 amino acids. The CDR3: CAWSQETGSNEKLFF. CDR3 DNA sequence: TGTGCCTGGAGCCAAGAGACAGGGTCTAATGAAAAACTGTTTTTT.

This chain connects TRBV7-2 to TRBJ2-2; 7 bases align to TRBD2. The CDR3 covers 11 residues. V lost 1 base, J lost 13 bases, and 0 bases stayed unmatched. CDR1 is SGHTA, CDR2 FQGNSA, per germline. The CDR3 sequence: CASSLERGLFF. DNA for the CDR3: TGTGCCAGCAGCTTAGAGCGGGGGCTGTTTTTT.

The rearrangement uses TRBV14 and TRBJ2-1; D remains ambiguous. Between the trimmed V and J ends, which lost 5 bases and 9 bases, there was a span of 14 bases. CDR1 is SGHDN, CDR2 FVKESK, per germline. The CDR3 covers 13 residues. CDR3 protein: CASSGPTGGEQFF. CDR3 DNA: TGTGCCAGCAGCGGCCCGACGGGTGGTGAGCAGTTCTTC.

This chain joins TRBV6-5 and TRBJ1-2; D gene ambiguous. The CDR3 length is 12 residues. Trimming left V 8 bases short and J 6 bases short, with 13 bases between. CDR1 and CDR2 from the germline V gene are MNHEY and SVGAGI. CDR3 loop: CASGYAEDGYTF. The CDR3 DNA is TGTGCCAGCGGGTATGCAGAGGATGGCTACACCTTC.

V is TRBV19 and J is TRBJ2-7; D gene uncertain. Looked up from germline, CDR1 is LNHDA and CDR2 is SQIVND (reference sequence). There are 14 residues in the CDR3. V was cut by 5 bases and J by 3 bases, with 14 bases left in between. CDR3 nucleotides: TGTGCCAGTAGTCCGCGGATCCAGTACTACGAGCAGTACTTC. As protein: CASSPRIQYYEQYF. Supplemented by reference TRBV19 and TRBJ2-7, the full variable domain reads DGGITQSPKYLFRKEGQNVTLSCEQNLNHDAMYWYRQDPGQGLRLIYYSQIVNDFQKGDIAEGYSVSREKKESFPLTVTSAQKNPTAFYLCASSPRIQYYEQYFGPGTRLTVT.

The V and J genes are TRBV27 and TRBJ1-6; D is possibly TRBD1 (5 bases). Trimming removed 3 bases from V and 1 base from J, with 10 bases in between. The CDR3 runs 16 residues. Germline CDR1 and CDR2: MNHEY and SMNVEV (reference sequence). The CDR3 region has the DNA TGTGCCAGCAGTTTTAAACGGGGGTCCTATAATTCACCCCTCCACTTT. Amino acid sequence: CASSFKRGSYNSPLHF.

The table lists this clone with a count of one. The V call is TRBV2, the J call TRBJ1-2; D gene unclear. Per the germline V gene, CDR1 is SNHLY and CDR2 is FYNNEI. Trimming stripped 6 bases from V and 2 bases from J, with 10 bases between. The CDR3 runs 13 residues. CDR3 sequence: CASSDTLNYGYTF. The CDR3 DNA reads as TGTGCCAGCAGCGACACCCTAAACTATGGCTACACCTTC.

This chain uses TRBV6-5 with TRBJ1-1, with D maybe TRBD1 (6 bases). V was trimmed by 6 bases and J by 9 bases, leaving 8 bases between them. This CDR3 is built from 10 residues. Germline V gives CDR1 MNHEY, CDR2 SVGAGI. The CDR3 sequence is CASRQGQAFF. The DNA for the CDR3 is TGTGCCAGCAGACAGGGTCAAGCTTTCTTT.

The chain carries TRBV7-9 and TRBJ1-1; TRBD1 matches at 8 bases. V was pared by 5 bases and J by 11 bases, with 10 bases of the junction left unmatched. The germline V gene has CDR1 SEHNR and CDR2 FQNEAQ (reference sequence). The CDR3 sequence is 13 residues long. CDR3 sequence reads: CASSARGDRNAFF. The CDR3 DNA reads as TGTGCCAGCAGCGCCAGAGGGGACAGGAACGCTTTCTTT.

CDR3 loop: CASSLGDYEQYF. The CDR3 DNA reads as TGTGCCAGCAGCTTGGGAGACTACGAGCAGTACTTC. This sequence joins TRBV5-6 and TRBJ2-7, with D unresolved. The CDR3 runs to 12 residues. Germline values: CDR1 SGHDT, CDR2 YYEEEE. Trimming cost V 0 bases and J 3 bases, with 4 bases left between them. Complete variable domain (other parts from reference TRBV5-6 and TRBJ2-7): DAGVTQSPTHLIKTRGQQVTLRCSPKSGHDTVSWYQQALGQGPQFIFQYYEEEERQRGNFPDRFSGHQFPNYSSELNVNALLLGDSALYLCASSLGDYEQYFGPGTRLTVT.

This chain connects TRBV5-1 to TRBJ2-7; TRBD1 is a possible D gene (5 bases). CDR3 size: 14 residues. Germline CDR1 and CDR2: SGHRS and YFSETQ. V was cut by 4 bases and J by 3 bases, with 14 bases left in between. CDR3: CASSRVGHIYEQYF. The CDR3 DNA follows: TGCGCCAGCAGCCGAGTAGGACATATCTACGAGCAGTACTTC. The whole variable domain, filled in from reference TRBV5-1 and TRBJ2-7, reads KAGVTQTPRYLIKTRGQQVTLSCSPISGHRSVSWYQQTPGQGLQFLFEYFSETQRNKGNFPGRFSGRQFSNSRSEMNVSTLELGDSALYLCASSRVGHIYEQYFGPGTRLTVT.

The chain has TRBV18 and TRBJ2-1, with no clear D. V was cut by 4 bases and J by 8 bases, with 24 bases left in between. This CDR3 is 17 amino acids long. Germline V lookup: CDR1 KGHSH, CDR2 LQKENI. The DNA for the CDR3 is TGTGCCAGCTCACTCCTCCCCCCAGGTGCCCTACAAGATGAGCAGTTCTTC. Translated, it gives CASSLLPPGALQDEQFF.

This clone was found once. V and J are TRBV2 and TRBJ2-7; D is undetermined. The CDR3 length is 15 residues. V gave up 1 base and J gave up 1 base, with 11 bases separating them. Germline-derived CDR1 and CDR2 are SNHLY and FYNNEI. CDR3 nucleotide sequence: TGTGCCAGCAGTGAAGGAGTGAGTGCATCCTACGAGCAGTACTTC. This encodes CASSEGVSASYEQYF.

The chain has TRBV6-5 and TRBJ1-1; D is possibly TRBD1 (6 bases). This CDR3 is 14 amino acids long. V shed 5 bases and J shed 7 bases, with 17 bases lying between them. Germline lookup yields CDR1 MNHEY and CDR2 SVGAGI. CDR3 DNA: TGTGCCAGCAGTCTAACTCTCCAGGGGATTGAAGCTTTCTTT. It translates to CASSLTLQGIEAFF.

This chain connects TRBV5-4 to TRBJ2-7, with 14 nucleotides matching TRBD2. Per germline, CDR1 SGHNT and CDR2 YYREEE (reference sequence). V dropped 4 bases and J dropped 6; count of bases not matched to a gene: 12. The CDR3 contains 17 residues. The CDR3 spells CASSANSGLAGVGEQYF. The CDR3 nucleotides read TGTGCCAGCAGCGCAAATTCGGGACTAGCGGGAGTTGGCGAGCAGTACTTC.

The chain couples TRBV6-1 to TRBJ1-2; D gene ambiguous. CDR3 size: 15 residues. The germline gives CDR1 MNHNS, CDR2 SASEGT. V was shortened by 3 bases and J by 3 bases, with 14 bases between the two germline ends. The CDR3 bases are TGTGCCAGCAGTGAGGGTAGCGGCTACTACTATGGCTACACCTTC. Translation gives CASSEGSGYYYGYTF.

This clone was recorded only once. The V call is TRBV7-2, the J call TRBJ2-7; the D gene is possibly TRBD1 (5 bases). V was shortened by 5 bases and J by 5 bases, with 13 bases between the two germline ends. From germline, CDR1 is SGHTA and CDR2 FQGNSA. The CDR3 length is 13 residues. CDR3 residues: CASSPDRINEQYF. The CDR3 bases are TGTGCCAGCAGCCCAGACAGAATCAACGAGCAGTACTTC.

This clone has just one count. V gene TRBV7-9 combines with J gene TRBJ1-2; 7 nucleotides line up with TRBD1. After removal of 5 bases from V and 8 bases from J, the junction contained 17 bases not matched to a gene. The CDR3 extends over 16 amino acids. Germline V CDR1 and CDR2: SEHNR, FQNEAQ (reference sequence). The CDR3 region has the DNA TGTGCCAGCAGCCTACAGGGGCCCTCCAGAAATATGGGCTACACCTTC. Its translation is CASSLQGPSRNMGYTF.

J is TRBJ1-6 and V is TRBV30; D is undetermined. Germline values: CDR1 GTSNPN, CDR2 SVGIG (reference sequence). Trimming shortened V by 3 bases and J by 9 bases, and 12 bases separated the two germline ends. The CDR3 extends over 13 amino acids. In DNA form, the CDR3 reads TGTGCCTGGAGGGCAGATCGAACTTCACCCCTCCACTTT. Amino acid sequence: CAWRADRTSPLHF.

As to this clone: This sample includes further DNA sequences coding for the same CDR3. V gene TRBV6-5 combines with J gene TRBJ1-2; a weak D match, TRBD1 (6 bases). CDR1 is MNHEY and CDR2 is SVGAGI in the germline V gene. The CDR3 is 13 amino acids. V lost 6 bases and J lost 6, with 14 bases in between. CDR3 loop: CASRGQGRDGYTF. CDR3 in DNA: TGTGCCAGCAGAGGGCAGGGGCGGGATGGCTACACCTTC.

The CDR3 DNA sequence: TGCAGTGCTAGTGGGACAGGGGCCGCCCTCGACACTGAAGCTTTCTTT. Encoded protein: CSASGTGAALDTEAFF. V gene TRBV20-1 combines with J gene TRBJ1-1; 10 nucleotides match TRBD1. J gave up 3 bases and V 3 bases, and 10 bases lay outside the gene matches. Looked up from germline, CDR1 is DFQATT and CDR2 is SNEGSKA (reference sequence). The CDR3 length is 16 residues.

The gene calls are TRBV4-3 and TRBJ2-7; weak D call: TRBD1 (5 bases). Germline CDR1 LGHNA, CDR2 YSLEER. V was trimmed by 1 base and J by 5 bases, leaving 15 bases between them. The CDR3 runs to 15 residues. CDR3 sequence: CASSQGQNLVDEQYF. The DNA of the CDR3 is TGCGCCAGCAGCCAAGGACAGAACCTAGTTGACGAGCAGTACTTC.

The rearrangement joins TRBV9 to TRBJ2-2; tentatively, D is TRBD1 (6 bases). The germline gives CDR1 SGDLS, CDR2 YYNGEE. The germline V and J ends were trimmed by 3 bases and 6 bases, with 18 bases remaining between them. The CDR3 loop spans 16 amino acids. The CDR3 DNA reads as TGTGCCAGCAGCGGGCCGGTTACAGGGTACGCCGGGGAGCTGTTTTTT. Protein product: CASSGPVTGYAGELFF.

The rearrangement uses TRBV9 and TRBJ2-5, with a weak D call TRBD1 (6 bases). Germline V gene data show CDR1 as SGDLS and CDR2 as YYNGEE. CDR3 length equals 15 residues. Between the trimmed V and J ends, which lost 3 bases and 4 bases, there was a span of 16 bases. In DNA form, the CDR3 reads TGTGCCAGCAGCGGGGGGCTATTGCTATCAGAGACCCAGTACTTC. It specifies CASSGGLLLSETQYF.

This chain connects TRBV6-5 to TRBJ1-3; D remains ambiguous. Germline V lookup: CDR1 MNHEY, CDR2 SVGAGI. Trimming cost V 6 bases and J 0 bases, with 12 bases left between them. The CDR3 is made up of 15 amino acids. The CDR3 bases are TGTGCCAGCAGGGCCAGAGGCACCTCTGGAAACACCATATATTTT. Translated, it gives CASRARGTSGNTIYF.